Sequencing of this TCR beta chain was carried out in a study of human T cells and chemical hapten exposure. The sample's treatment: therapeutic diphenylcyclopropenone sensitization with weekly scalp DPC. The library attached unique molecular identifiers to individual cDNA molecules. TCRdb itself ran the reads through MiXCR, one entry per CDR3 protein. The sample includes fewer than 5,500 distinct CDR3 sequences, more than 40% of them seen just once. This CDR3 spans 14 amino acids. The ends were cut back, 5 bases at V and 3 bases at J, with 10 bases in the middle. Germline V gene lookup returns CDR1 SEHNR and CDR2 FQNEAQ (reference sequence).

The V call is TRBV7-9, the J call TRBJ2-2; maybe TRBD1 (6 bases). The source of this sequence is an adult with alopecia areata. Some clones in this sample may be carry-over from other donors' samples. This table probably holds off-target reads from a library built for another chain. The specimen comprised whole blood, sampled before DPC sensitization or 2, 6, or about 24 weeks after (not recorded which). The CDR3 sequence: CASSPYRDTGELFF. The CDR3 nucleotides are TGTGCCAGCAGCCCGTACAGGGACACCGGGGAGCTGTTTTTT.